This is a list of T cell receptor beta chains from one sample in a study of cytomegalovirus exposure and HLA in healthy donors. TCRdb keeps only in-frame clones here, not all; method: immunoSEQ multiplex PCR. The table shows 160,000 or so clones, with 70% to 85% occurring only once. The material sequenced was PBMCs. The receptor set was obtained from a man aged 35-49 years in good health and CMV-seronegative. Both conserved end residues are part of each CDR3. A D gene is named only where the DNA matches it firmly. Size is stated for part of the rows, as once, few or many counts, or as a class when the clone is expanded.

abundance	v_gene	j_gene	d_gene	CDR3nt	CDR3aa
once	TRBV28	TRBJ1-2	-	TGTGCCACACTTACGCCTGCACGGACTCTCGGGTATTCCGGCTACACCTTC	CATLTPARTLGYSGYTF
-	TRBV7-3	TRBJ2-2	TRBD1	TGTGCCAGCAGTTCCACCGGGACAGCGAACACCGGGGAGCTGTTTTTT	CASSSTGTANTGELFF
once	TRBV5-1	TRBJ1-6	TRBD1	TGCGCCAGCAGCTTGGGGTCGGGGACAGGGGAATCCTATAATTCACCCCTCCACTTT	CASSLGSGTGESYNSPLHF
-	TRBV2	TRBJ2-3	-	TGTGCCAGCAGTGAAGCGCGTAGCACAGATACGCAGTATTTT	CASSEARSTDTQYF
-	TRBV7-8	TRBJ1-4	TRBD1	TGTGCCAGCAGTCCTCTTGGGGACAGGAGCACTAATGAAAAACTGTTTTTT	CASSPLGDRSTNEKLFF
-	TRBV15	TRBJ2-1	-	TGTGCCACCAGCAGAGATACCTACAATGAGCAGTTCTTC	CATSRDTYNEQFF
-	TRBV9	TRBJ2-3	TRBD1	TGTGCCAGCACCCGGACAGGGGGCGGGGCAGATACGCAGTATTTT	CASTRTGGGADTQYF
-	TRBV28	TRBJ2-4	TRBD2	TGTGCCAGCAACCACCTCGGGGGGAACGAGCAAAACATTCAGTACTTC	CASNHLGGNEQNIQYF
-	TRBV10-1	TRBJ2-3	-	TGCGCCAGCAGTACCGGGACAACTAGCACAGATACGCAGTATTTT	CASSTGTTSTDTQYF
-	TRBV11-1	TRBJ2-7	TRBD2	TGTGCCAGCAGCTTACGGGGGGGAAGCTACGAGCAGTACTTC	CASSLRGGSYEQYF
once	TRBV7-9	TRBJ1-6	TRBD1	TGTGCCAGCAGCAACCCGACAGGGGAAGGTTCACCCCTCCACTTT	CASSNPTGEGSPLHF
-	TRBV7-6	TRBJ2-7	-	TGTGCCAGCAGCTTAGCCTCGGGGGAGGACGAGCAGTACTTC	CASSLASGEDEQYF
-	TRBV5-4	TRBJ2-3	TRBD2	TGTGCCAGCAGCTTAGTCGGGCGGGAGTTCACAGATACGCAGTATTTT	CASSLVGREFTDTQYF
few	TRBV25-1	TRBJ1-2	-	TGTGCCAGCAGTGAATCGGGGGGCCCCTATGGCTACACCTTC	CASSESGGPYGYTF
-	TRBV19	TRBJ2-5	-	TGTGCCAGTAGTTCCAGACACCTCCAAGAGACCCAGTACTTC	CASSSRHLQETQYF
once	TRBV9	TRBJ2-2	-	TGTGCCAGCGAGGCAGGGGTGACCGGGGAGCTGTTTTTT	CASEAGVTGELFF
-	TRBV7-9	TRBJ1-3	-	TGTGCCAGCAGCCCCACCGGAGGGAGGGGCGTCTCTGGAAACACCATATATTTT	CASSPTGGRGVSGNTIYF
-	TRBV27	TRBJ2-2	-	TGTGCCAGCAGTTTAACCAGGGTGAACACCGGGGAGCTGTTTTTT	CASSLTRVNTGELFF
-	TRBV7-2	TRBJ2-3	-	TGTGCCACCAACCTCAACAGGGCCAATACGCAGTATTTT	CATNLNRANTQYF
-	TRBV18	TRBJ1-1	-	TGTGCCAGCTCACAAGGAGAGAACACTGAAGCTTTCTTT	CASSQGENTEAFF
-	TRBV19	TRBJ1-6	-	TGTGCCAGTAGTATAGTGGAGGATTCACCCCTCCACTTT	CASSIVEDSPLHF
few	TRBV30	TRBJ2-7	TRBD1	TGTGCCTGGGGCGCCCCGGAACAGGGGGTGAACGAGCAGTACTTC	CAWGAPEQGVNEQYF
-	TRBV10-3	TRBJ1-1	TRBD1	TGTGCCATCAGTTATGACAGGGGGCTTACTGAAGCTTTCTTT	CAISYDRGLTEAFF
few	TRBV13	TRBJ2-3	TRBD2	TGTGCCAGCTCTCTGGCTGCGGGGGGGCCGGGAGATACGCAGTATTTT	CASSLAAGGPGDTQYF
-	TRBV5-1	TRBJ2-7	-	TGCGCCAGCAGCTTTGGGCTCGACGGGGTCAGCTCCTACGAGCAGTACTTC	CASSFGLDGVSSYEQYF
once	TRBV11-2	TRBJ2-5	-	TGTGCCAGCCTCACAGGAAGGACCCAGTACTTC	CASLTGRTQYF
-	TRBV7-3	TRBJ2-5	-	TGTGCCAGCAGCTTAGCGGCGAGGGTTGGAGAGACCCAGTACTTC	CASSLAARVGETQYF
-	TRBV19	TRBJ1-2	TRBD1	TGTGCCAGTAGTACCTACGCCGGGACAGGGGTTCACGGCTACACCTTC	CASSTYAGTGVHGYTF
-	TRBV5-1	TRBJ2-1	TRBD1	TGCGCCAGCAGCCCGGGCGACAGGGGGTCCTATAATGAGCAGTTCTTC	CASSPGDRGSYNEQFF
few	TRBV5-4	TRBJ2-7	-	TGTGCCAGCAGCTTTGCAGGGGTTCACGAGCAGTACTTC	CASSFAGVHEQYF
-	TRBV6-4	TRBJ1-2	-	TGTGCCAGCAGTGGCGGGCAGGGAGGGGGCTATGGCTACACCTTC	CASSGGQGGGYGYTF
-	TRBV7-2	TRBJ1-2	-	TGTGCCAGCAGCTTAGCGCAGGTTGGCTACACCTTC	CASSLAQVGYTF
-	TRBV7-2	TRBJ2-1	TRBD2	TGTGCCAGCAGAGGGGCCCGCGGGGGGGCCCTCCCCTACAATGAGCAGTTCTTC	CASRGARGGALPYNEQFF
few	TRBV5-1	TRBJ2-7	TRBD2	TGCGCCAGCAGCCATTATCTAGCGGGGGGCCTGGCTAACTACGAGCAGTACTTC	CASSHYLAGGLANYEQYF
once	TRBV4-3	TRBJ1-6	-	TGCGCCAGCAGCCAATTTCTCGACAGCTCCTTTTTGGGTTCACCCCTCCACTTT	CASSQFLDSSFLGSPLHF
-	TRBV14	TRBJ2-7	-	TGTGCCAGCAGCCAAGAACTGTTGTACGAGCAGTACTTC	CASSQELLYEQYF